There are a few counts of the clone carrying this TCR beta chain. Its specificity is not known. The data are from a study of T cell repertoires in cytomegalovirus infection. Study-wide results and limits: Across the ex vivo response, the dominant clonotypes were HLA-C-restricted CMV-specific TCR beta clonotypes.

TCRdb re-called the reads with MiXCR, one entry per CDR3 protein. In the table there are about 400,000 distinct CDR3 sequences, 15% to 20% of which are singletons. The TCR comes from a human donor in good health (CMV status not recorded). Some clones in this sample may be carry-over from other donors' samples. Sequencing was carried out using PBMCs.

The CDR3 region has the DNA TGTGCCAGCAGCCCCAAGGGACAGGGGCTCGGAGAGACCCAGTACTTC. Translated: CASSPKGQGLGETQYF. V gene TRBV9 combines with J gene TRBJ2-5, with 10 bases fitting TRBD1. Germline assignment: CDR1 SGDLS and CDR2 YYNGEE. J gave up 4 bases and V 4 bases, and 10 bases lay outside the gene matches. The CDR3 runs to 16 residues.